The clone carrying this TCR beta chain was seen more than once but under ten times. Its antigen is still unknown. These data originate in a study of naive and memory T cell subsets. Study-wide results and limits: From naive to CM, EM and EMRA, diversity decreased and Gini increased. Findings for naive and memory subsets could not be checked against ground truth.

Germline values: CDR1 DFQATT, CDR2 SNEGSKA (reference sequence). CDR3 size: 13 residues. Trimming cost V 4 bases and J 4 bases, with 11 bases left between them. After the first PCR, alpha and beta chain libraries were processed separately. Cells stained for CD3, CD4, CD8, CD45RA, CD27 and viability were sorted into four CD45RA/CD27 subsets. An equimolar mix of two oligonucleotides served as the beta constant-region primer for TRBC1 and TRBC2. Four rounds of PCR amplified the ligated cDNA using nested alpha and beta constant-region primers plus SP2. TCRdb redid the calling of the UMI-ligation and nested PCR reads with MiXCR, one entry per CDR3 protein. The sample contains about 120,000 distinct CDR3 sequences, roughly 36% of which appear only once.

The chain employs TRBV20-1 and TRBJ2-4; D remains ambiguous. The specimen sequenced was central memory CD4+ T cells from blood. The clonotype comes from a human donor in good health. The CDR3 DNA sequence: TGCAGTGCTAATTCAGTAGTTAAAAACATTCAGTACTTC. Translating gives CSANSVVKNIQYF.